In this sample, the clone carrying this TCR beta chain turned up a few times. Germline CDR1 reads DFQATT; CDR2 reads SNEGSKA (reference sequence). The J segment lost 0 bases and the V segment lost 6 bases, leaving 10 bases of the junction unmatched. This CDR3 contains 16 residues. After constant-region reverse-primer amplification, full-length variable regions underwent semi-nested PCR with Nested Universal Primer A. TCRdb re-analysed the 5' RACE reads in MiXCR, keeping a single row per CDR3 protein. The repertoire holds around 11,000 distinct CDR3 sequences, about 50% seen once, with 12% in the top ten.

Material: tumor-infiltrating naive CD4+ T cells sorted from the breast tumor. The subset: naive CD4+ T cells, CD4+CD45RA+CD25-. V gene TRBV20-1 combines with J gene TRBJ2-7, with 11 bases aligning to TRBD2. This receptor was taken from a female donor with breast cancer. DNA for the CDR3: TGCAGTGCGGAGAGGACTAGCGGGTCTAGCTCCTACGAGCAGTACGTC. It encodes CSAERTSGSSSYEQYV.